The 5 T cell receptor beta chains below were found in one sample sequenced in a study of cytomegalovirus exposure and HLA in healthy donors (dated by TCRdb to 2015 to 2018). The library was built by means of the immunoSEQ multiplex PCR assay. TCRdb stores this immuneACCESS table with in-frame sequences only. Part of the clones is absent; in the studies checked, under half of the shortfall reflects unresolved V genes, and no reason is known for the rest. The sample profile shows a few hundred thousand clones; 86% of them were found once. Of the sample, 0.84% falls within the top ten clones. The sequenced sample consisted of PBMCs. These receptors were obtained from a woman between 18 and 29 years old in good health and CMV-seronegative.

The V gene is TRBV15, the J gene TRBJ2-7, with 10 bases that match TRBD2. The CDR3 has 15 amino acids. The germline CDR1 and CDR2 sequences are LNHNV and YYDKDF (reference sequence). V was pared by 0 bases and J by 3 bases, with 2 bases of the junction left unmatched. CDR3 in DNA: TGTGCCACCAGCAGAGACGCTAGCGGGAGCTACGAGCAGTACTTC. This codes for CATSRDASGSYEQYF.

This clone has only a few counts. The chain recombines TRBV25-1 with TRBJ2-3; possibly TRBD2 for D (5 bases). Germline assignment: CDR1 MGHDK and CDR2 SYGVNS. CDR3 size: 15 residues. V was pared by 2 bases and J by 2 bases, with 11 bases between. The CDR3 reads CASSETRHPTDTQYF. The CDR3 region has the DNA TGTGCCAGCAGTGAAACTAGACACCCCACAGATACGCAGTATTTT.

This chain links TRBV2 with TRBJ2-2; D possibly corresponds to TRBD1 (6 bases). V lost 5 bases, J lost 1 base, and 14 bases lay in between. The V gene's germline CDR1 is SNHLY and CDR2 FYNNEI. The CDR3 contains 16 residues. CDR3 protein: CASSTQGIGNTGELFF. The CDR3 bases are TGTGCCAGCAGTACACAGGGAATTGGGAACACCGGGGAGCTGTTTTTT.

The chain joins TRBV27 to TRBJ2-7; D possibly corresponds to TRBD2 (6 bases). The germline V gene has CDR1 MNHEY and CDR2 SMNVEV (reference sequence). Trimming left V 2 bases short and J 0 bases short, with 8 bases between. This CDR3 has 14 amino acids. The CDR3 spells CASSLRESSYEQYF. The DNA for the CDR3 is TGTGCCAGCAGTTTACGGGAGAGCTCCTACGAGCAGTACTTC.

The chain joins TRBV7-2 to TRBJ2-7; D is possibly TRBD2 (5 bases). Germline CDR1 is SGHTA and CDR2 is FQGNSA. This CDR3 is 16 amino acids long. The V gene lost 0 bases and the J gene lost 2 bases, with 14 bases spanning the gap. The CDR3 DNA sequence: TGTGCCAGCAGCTTAGCCGGACTGGCCATGGCCTACGAGCAGTACTTC. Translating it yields CASSLAGLAMAYEQYF.